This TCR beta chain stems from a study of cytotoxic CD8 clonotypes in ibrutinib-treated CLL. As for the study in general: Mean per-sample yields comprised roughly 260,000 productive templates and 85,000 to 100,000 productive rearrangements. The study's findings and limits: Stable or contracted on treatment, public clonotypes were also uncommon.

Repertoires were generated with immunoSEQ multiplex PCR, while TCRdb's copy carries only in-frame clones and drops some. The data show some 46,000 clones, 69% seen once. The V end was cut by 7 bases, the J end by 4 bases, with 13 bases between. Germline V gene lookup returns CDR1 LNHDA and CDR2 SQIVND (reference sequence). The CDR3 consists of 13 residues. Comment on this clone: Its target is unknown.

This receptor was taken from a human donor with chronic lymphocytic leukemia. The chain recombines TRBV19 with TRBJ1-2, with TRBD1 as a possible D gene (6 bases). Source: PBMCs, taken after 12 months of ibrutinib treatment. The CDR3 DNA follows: TGTGCCAGTAACCGAGGGGGGGTCTATGGCTACACCTTC. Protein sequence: CASNRGGVYGYTF.